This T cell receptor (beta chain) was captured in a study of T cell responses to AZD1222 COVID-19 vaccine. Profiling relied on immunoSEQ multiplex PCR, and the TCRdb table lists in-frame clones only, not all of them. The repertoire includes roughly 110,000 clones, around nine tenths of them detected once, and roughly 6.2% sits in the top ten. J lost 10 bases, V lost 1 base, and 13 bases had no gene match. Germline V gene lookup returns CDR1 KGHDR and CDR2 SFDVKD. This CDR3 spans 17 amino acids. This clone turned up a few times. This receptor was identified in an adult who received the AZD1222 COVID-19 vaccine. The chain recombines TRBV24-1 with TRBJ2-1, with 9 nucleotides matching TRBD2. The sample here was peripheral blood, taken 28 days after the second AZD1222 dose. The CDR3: CATSDFGVAGGPREQFF. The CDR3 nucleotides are TGTGCCACCAGTGATTTTGGGGTTGCGGGGGGGCCGCGAGAGCAGTTCTTC.